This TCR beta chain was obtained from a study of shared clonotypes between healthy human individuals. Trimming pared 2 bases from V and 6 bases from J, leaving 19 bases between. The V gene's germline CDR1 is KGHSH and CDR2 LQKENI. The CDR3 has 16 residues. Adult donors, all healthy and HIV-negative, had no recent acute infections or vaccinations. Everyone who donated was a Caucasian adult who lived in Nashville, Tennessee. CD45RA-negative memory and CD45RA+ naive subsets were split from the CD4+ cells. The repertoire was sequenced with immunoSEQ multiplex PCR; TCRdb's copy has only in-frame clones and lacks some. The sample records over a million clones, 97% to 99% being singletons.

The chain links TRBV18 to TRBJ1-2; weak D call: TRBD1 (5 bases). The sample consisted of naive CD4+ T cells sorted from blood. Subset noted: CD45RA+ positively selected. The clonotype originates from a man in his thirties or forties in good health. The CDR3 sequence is CASSPSWMGGFDGYTF. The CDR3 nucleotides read TGTGCCAGCTCACCATCCTGGATGGGGGGATTTGATGGCTACACCTTC.